The present entry profiles one T cell receptor (beta chain) with its context. These data come from a study of blood T cell repertoires in COVID-19. Study at large: Researchers got acute and convalescent COVID-19 samples from the United States, Italy and Spain. T cells, B-cell-depleted T cells, or PBMCs supplied cDNA or gDNA.

Original methodology: Reference gene primer amplification yielded estimated nucleated cell counts. Profiled with immunoSEQ multiplex PCR; TCRdb holds only in-frame clones, not every one. V and J calls plus clone size are reproduced from that table; the DNA served to infer D and trimming. The sample includes 17,000 or so clones, 90% to 95% seen only once; the top ten take 7.2%. Trimming stripped 3 bases from V and 1 base from J, with 7 bases between. The CDR3 runs to 13 residues. The V gene's germline CDR1 is SGHRS and CDR2 YFSETQ. The chain recombines TRBV5-1 with TRBJ2-5, with D perhaps TRBD1 (5 bases). The sequenced sample was peripheral blood. This clonotype was obtained from a human donor in a cohort sampled during active COVID-19. CDR3 DNA: TGCGCCAGCAGCTCACAGGTCCAAGAGACCCAGTACTTC. It codes for CASSSQVQETQYF.